The 5 T cell receptor beta chains below come from one sample, sequenced in a study of T-cell reconstitution after alpha-beta-depleted transplantation in children. Researchers prepared the TCRbeta library using unique molecular identifiers, the study reports. TCRdb recomputed calls from the PCR reads with MiXCR, one row per CDR3 protein. The sample gives approximately 500,000 distinct CDR3 sequences, roughly a tenth of which show up once; 2% to 2.5% is in the top ten. This specimen was PBMCs, taken before TCRalphabeta/CD19-depleted stem cell transplant. Receptors originate from a child aged 2-15 years with inherited bone marrow failure, due to receive a stem cell transplant.

This clonotype was counted ten times or more. The rearrangement uses TRBV21-1 and TRBJ2-1. TRBV21-1 is annotated as a pseudogene. The CDR3 is 15 residues long. This CDR3 is CASSNSGSSYNEQFF. The CDR3 bases are TGTGCCAGCAGCAATAGCGGGAGCTCCTACAATGAGCAGTTCTTC.

This clonotype was observed at least ten times. The chain has TRBV20-1 and TRBJ2-1; 10 positions agree with TRBD2. There are 14 residues in the CDR3. Germline V gives CDR1 DFQATT, CDR2 SNEGSKA (reference sequence). This CDR3 reads CGGRSGTSVYEQFF. For the CDR3, the DNA is TGCGGAGGACGAAGCGGGACTAGCGTCTATGAGCAGTTCTTC.

This clonotype was recorded at least ten times. The V and J genes are TRBV2 and TRBJ2-2, with 14 nucleotides matching TRBD2. With 1 base clipped from V and 9 bases from J, the junction kept 7 bases outside the gene matches. The CDR3 runs to 17 residues. Germline CDR1 is SNHLY and CDR2 is FYNNEI. The CDR3 coding sequence is TGTGCCAGCAGTGAAGGGGGACTAGCGGGAGAGGGCCGGGAGCTGTTTTTT. Encoded protein: CASSEGGLAGEGRELFF.

This clonotype was counted at least ten times. The V gene is TRBV11-2, the J gene TRBJ2-4; the match to TRBD2 covers 10 bases. CDR3 length: 13 residues. Trimming removed 4 bases from V and 9 bases from J; junction bases left unmatched: 3. Germline V gives CDR1 SGHAT, CDR2 FQNNGV. In DNA, the CDR3 is TGTGCCAGCAGCTCTAGCGGGAGAGGCATTCAGTACTTC. It translates to CASSSSGRGIQYF. Full variable domain (remainder filled in from reference TRBV11-2 and TRBJ2-4): EAGVAQSPRYKIIEKRQSVAFWCNPISGHATLYWYQQILGQGPKLLIQFQNNGVVDDSQLPKDRFSAERLKGVDSTLKIQPAKLEDSAVYLCASSSSGRGIQYFGAGTRLSVL.

The rearrangement uses TRBV5-4 and TRBJ2-3, with D perhaps assigned TRBD1 or TRBD2 (5 bases each). Trimming took 0 bases from V and 2 from J, leaving 7 bases between them. The CDR3 sequence is 14 residues long. CDR1 is SGHNT and CDR2 is YYREEE in the germline V gene (reference sequence). The CDR3 DNA reads as TGTGCCAGCAGCTTGGACGGGGCCACAGATACGCAGTATTTT. Translation gives CASSLDGATDTQYF.